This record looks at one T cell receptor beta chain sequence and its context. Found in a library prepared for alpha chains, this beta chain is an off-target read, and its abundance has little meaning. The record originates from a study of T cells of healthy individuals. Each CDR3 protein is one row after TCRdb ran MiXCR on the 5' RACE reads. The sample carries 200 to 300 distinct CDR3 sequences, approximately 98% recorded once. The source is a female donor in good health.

The CDR3 sequence is CASSAGQGVDEQFF. The CDR3 region has the DNA TGCGCCAGCAGCGCGGGGCAGGGGGTGGATGAGCAGTTCTTC. The V call is TRBV5-1, the J call TRBJ2-1; tentative D call: TRBD1 (7 bases). This CDR3 spans 14 amino acids. Germline V gives CDR1 SGHRS, CDR2 YFSETQ. V was pared by 4 bases and J by 8 bases, with 16 bases between. The whole variable domain, filled in from reference TRBV5-1 and TRBJ2-1, reads KAGVTQTPRYLIKTRGQQVTLSCSPISGHRSVSWYQQTPGQGLQFLFEYFSETQRNKGNFPGRFSGRQFSNSRSEMNVSTLELGDSALYLCASSAGQGVDEQFFGPGTRLTVL.